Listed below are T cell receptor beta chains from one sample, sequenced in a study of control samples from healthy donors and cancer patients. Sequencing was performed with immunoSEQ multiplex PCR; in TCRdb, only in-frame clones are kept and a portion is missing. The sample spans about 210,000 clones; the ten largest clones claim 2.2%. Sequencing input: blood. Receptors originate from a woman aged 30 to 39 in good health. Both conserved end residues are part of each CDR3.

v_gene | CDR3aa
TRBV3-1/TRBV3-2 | CASSQQGAGTEAFF
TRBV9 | CASSGYYGYTF
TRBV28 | CASSSYGETQYF
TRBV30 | CAWSVPWQGKGNTIYF
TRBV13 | CASSLGGRGAGGYTF
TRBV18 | CASSRLYNQPQHF
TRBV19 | CASSERDWGYTF
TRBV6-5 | CASSDSGAANEKLFF
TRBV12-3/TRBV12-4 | CASSPRRDQPQHF
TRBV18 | CASSPGGLRTDTQYF
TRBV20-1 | CSASRLAGTASTDTQYF
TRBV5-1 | CASSLESEYNEQFF
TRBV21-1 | CASSSLIEMMNTEAFF
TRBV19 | CASSIWVPGRRNTIYF
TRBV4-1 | CASSQRTGSSYEQYF
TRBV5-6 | CASSLGTGGWGTEAFF
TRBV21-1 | CASSKAQGARVFSSPLHF